These 22 T cell receptor beta chains came from one sample sequenced in a study of shared clonotypes between healthy human individuals. Only in-frame clones appear in the TCRdb table, and some are missing; sequencing was by immunoSEQ multiplex PCR. The sample has 150,000 to 200,000 clones; 65% to 70% are singletons. The sequenced sample consisted of memory CD4+ T cells sorted from blood. Subset reported: CD45RA-negative fraction. These receptors were obtained from a man aged 25-45 years in good health.

This clone was seen just once. The gene calls are TRBV14 and TRBJ2-1; unclear D gene. The germline V gene encodes CDR1 SGHDN and CDR2 FVKESK. The V end was cut by 4 bases, the J end by 10 bases, with 23 bases between. The CDR3 extends over 16 amino acids. CDR3 residues: CASSPNRAHTMKEQFF. CDR3 bases: TGTGCCAGCAGCCCAAACCGGGCACATACAATGAAGGAGCAGTTCTTC.

V is TRBV7-2 and J is TRBJ2-1; TRBD2 agrees at 10 bases. The length of the CDR3 is 15 residues. Per the germline V gene, CDR1 is SGHTA and CDR2 is FQGNSA. V lost 1 base, J lost 8 bases, and 5 bases stayed unmatched. The CDR3 DNA follows: TGTGCCAGCAGCTTAGGGCTAGCGGGAGTCGATGAGCAGTTCTTC. It translates to CASSLGLAGVDEQFF.

V and J are TRBV18 and TRBJ1-4, with 7 bases lining up with TRBD1. The germline CDR1 and CDR2 sequences are KGHSH and LQKENI. The trim removed 4 bases at V and 0 bases at J, leaving 2 bases unmatched. This CDR3 spans 15 amino acids. In DNA form, the CDR3 reads TGTGCCAGCTCACTTACAGGGGCAACTAATGAAAAACTGTTTTTT. It is translated as CASSLTGATNEKLFF. Full variable domain (outside the CDR3, taken from reference TRBV18 and TRBJ1-4): NAGVMQNPRHLVRRRGQEARLRCSPMKGHSHVYWYRQLPEEGLKFMVYLQKENIIDESGMPKERFSAEFPKEGPSILRIQQVVRGDSAAYFCASSLTGATNEKLFFGSGTQLSVL.

The V and J genes are TRBV6-1 and TRBJ1-5; perhaps TRBD1 as D (5 bases). CDR1 is MNHNS, CDR2 SASEGT, per germline. The V and J ends lost 4 bases and 2 bases respectively, with 15 bases between them. CDR3 size: 16 residues. CDR3 sequence reads: CASSAPGLMGNQPQHF. As DNA, the CDR3 is TGTGCCAGCAGTGCCCCAGGGCTTATGGGCAATCAGCCCCAGCATTTT.

This clone was recorded a few times. The CDR3 DNA follows: TGTGCCAGCAGCCTGGCCGGCGGGTGGTATGGCTACACCTTC. Translating it yields CASSLAGGWYGYTF. V and J are TRBV28 and TRBJ1-2; no reliable D call. With 6 bases removed from V and 5 bases from J, the gap between germline ends came to 16 bases. This CDR3 is 14 amino acids long. CDR1 is MDHEN, CDR2 SYDVKM, per germline.

This clone showed up just a few times. The chain is built from TRBV18 and TRBJ2-2; 7 nucleotides match TRBD2. CDR1 is KGHSH, CDR2 LQKENI, per germline. This CDR3 has 15 amino acids. J gave up 0 bases and V 6 bases, and 4 bases lay outside the gene matches. CDR3 DNA: TGTGCCAGCTCCTCGGGAGGACCGAACACCGGGGAGCTGTTTTTT. Its translation: CASSSGGPNTGELFF.

CDR3 sequence reads: CASSFKTSGSADTQYF. The DNA of the CDR3 is TGTGCCAGCAGCTTCAAAACTAGCGGGAGTGCAGATACGCAGTATTTT. This sequence joins TRBV5-4 and TRBJ2-3, with 11 bases aligning to TRBD2. Unmatched junction bases numbered 6, after V lost 2 bases and J lost 4 bases. The CDR3 sequence is 16 residues long. Per the germline V gene, CDR1 is SGHNT and CDR2 is YYREEE (reference sequence). The complete variable domain, with remaining parts taken from reference TRBV5-4 and TRBJ2-3, reads ETGVTQSPTHLIKTRGQQVTLRCSSQSGHNTVSWYQQALGQGPQFIFQYYREEENGRGNFPPRFSGLQFPNYSSELNVNALELDDSALYLCASSFKTSGSADTQYFGPGTRLTVL.

This clone was observed a handful of times. The J gene is TRBJ2-7, the V gene TRBV12-5, with D possibly matching TRBD2 (6 bases). V was pared by 3 bases and J by 7 bases, with 13 bases between. Looked up from germline, CDR1 is LGHNT and CDR2 is FRNRAP. The CDR3 runs 13 residues. In nucleotides, the CDR3 is TGTGCTAGTGGTTTTGGAAGCGGGCGGGAGCAGTACTTC. This translates into CASGFGSGREQYF.

The rearrangement links TRBV9 to TRBJ2-7, with 7 nucleotides matching TRBD2. In germline, CDR1 is SGDLS, CDR2 YYNGEE. This CDR3 region has 15 residues. After removal of 6 bases from V and 5 bases from J, the junction contained 14 bases not matched to a gene. The CDR3, as DNA: TGTGCCAGCACCGACCGGATACTAGCGATCAACGAGCAGTACTTC. It is translated as CASTDRILAINEQYF.

CDR3 residues: CASSYTQGSTGELFF. DNA for the CDR3: TGTGCCAGCAGTTACACCCAGGGGAGCACCGGGGAGCTGTTTTTT. V gene TRBV6-5 combines with J gene TRBJ2-2; possibly TRBD1 for D (6 bases). This CDR3 has 15 residues. Trimming shortened V by 2 bases and J by 4 bases, and 11 bases separated the two germline ends. The germline CDR1 and CDR2 sequences are MNHEY and SVGAGI.

This chain joins TRBV5-4 and TRBJ1-2, with D possibly matching TRBD1 (6 bases). CDR1 and CDR2 (germline): SGHNT, YYREEE (reference sequence). The ends were cut back, 5 bases at V and 14 bases at J, with 19 bases in the middle. CDR3 length equals 12 residues. The CDR3 bases are TGTGCCAGCAGTCTATCGGACAGTCGGGAGACCTTC. This sequence encodes CASSLSDSRETF.

The rearrangement uses TRBV6-1 and TRBJ2-1; D gene uncertain. Germline lookup yields CDR1 MNHNS and CDR2 SASEGT. Trimming cost V 6 bases and J 2 bases, with 8 bases left between them. CDR3 length: 13 amino acids. The CDR3, as DNA: TGTGCCAGCAGCGCGACGGCCTACAATGAGCAGTTCTTC. Protein: CASSATAYNEQFF.

The chain employs TRBV4-3 and TRBJ2-3, with D uncertain. The germline gives CDR1 LGHNA, CDR2 YSLEER. Trimming stripped 1 base from V and 8 bases from J, with 10 bases between. This CDR3 is built from 13 residues. In nucleotides, the CDR3 is TGCGCCAGCAGCCAAGCCCGGCAGCCTACGCAGTATTTT. It encodes CASSQARQPTQYF.

This chain connects TRBV30 to TRBJ2-4, with a weak D call TRBD1 (7 bases). V lost 1 base, J lost 1 base, and 11 bases lay in between. The CDR3 is 15 amino acids. The V gene's germline CDR1 is GTSNPN and CDR2 SVGIG (reference sequence). CDR3 sequence: CAWSGSGGAKNIQYF. CDR3 DNA: TGTGCCTGGAGTGGATCAGGGGGGGCCAAAAACATTCAGTACTTC. The whole variable domain, filled in from reference TRBV30 and TRBJ2-4, reads SQTIHQWPATLVQPVGSPLSLECTVEGTSNPNLYWYRQAAGRGLQLLFYSVGIGQISSEVPQNLSASRPQDRQFILSSKKLLLSDSGFYLCAWSGSGGAKNIQYFGAGTRLSVL.

The genes are TRBV6-1 and TRBJ2-2; possibly TRBD2 for D (5 bases). V lost 6 bases and J lost 6, with 14 bases in between. The CDR3 totals 14 residues. The germline V gene has CDR1 MNHNS and CDR2 SASEGT. CDR3: CASRKGLASGELFF. The CDR3 DNA is TGTGCCAGCAGGAAAGGGCTAGCCTCCGGGGAGCTGTTTTTT.

In its sample, this clone was seen many times. The V gene is TRBV11-1, the J gene TRBJ2-1; the D is unclear. The CDR3 extends over 14 amino acids. V was cut by 7 bases and J by 4 bases, with 14 bases left in between. Germline CDR1 SGHAT, CDR2 FQDESV (reference sequence). The CDR3 DNA follows: TGTGCCAGCACGTCCGAGGCTTCGTACAATGAGCAGTTCTTC. Residues: CASTSEASYNEQFF. Combining the CDR3 with reference TRBV11-1 and TRBJ2-1 gives the whole variable domain EAEVAQSPRYKITEKSQAVAFWCDPISGHATLYWYRQILGQGPELLVQFQDESVVDDSQLPKDRFSAERLKGVDSTLKIQPAELGDSAMYLCASTSEASYNEQFFGPGTRLTVL.

This chain links TRBV5-3 with TRBJ2-3; no clear D gene. TRBV5-3 counts as an open reading frame of uncertain function. The CDR3 runs to 15 residues. V lost 2 bases and J lost 2, with 12 bases in between. CDR3 region: CARSLNRAVTDTQYF. DNA for the CDR3: TGTGCCAGAAGCTTAAACCGGGCAGTCACAGATACGCAGTATTTT.

The chain carries TRBV18 and TRBJ2-1; either TRBD1 or TRBD2 may fit D (5 bases each). The CDR3 contains 14 residues. Germline V lookup: CDR1 KGHSH, CDR2 LQKENI. Between the trimmed V and J ends, which lost 1 base and 5 bases, there was a span of 9 bases. The DNA of the CDR3 is TGTGCCAGCTCACCACGGGGGAGAAACAATGAGCAGTTCTTC. The encoded protein is CASSPRGRNNEQFF.

The gene calls are TRBV27 and TRBJ2-7, with 10 bases fitting TRBD1. There are 16 residues in the CDR3. Per the germline V gene, CDR1 is MNHEY and CDR2 is SMNVEV (reference sequence). Trimming at V came to 7 bases and at J to 4 bases, leaving 13 bases not matched to a gene. Here the CDR3 reads CASTTAGGQGLYEQYF. The CDR3 bases are TGTGCCAGCACGACGGCCGGGGGACAGGGGCTATACGAGCAGTACTTC.

V gene TRBV28 combines with J gene TRBJ2-7; tentative D call: TRBD2 (5 bases). With 4 bases removed from V and 0 bases from J, the gap between germline ends came to 16 bases. In germline, CDR1 is MDHEN, CDR2 SYDVKM. This CDR3 has 16 residues. CDR3 loop: CASSSMDGKSSYEQYF. In DNA, the CDR3 is TGTGCCAGCAGTTCAATGGACGGGAAAAGCTCCTACGAGCAGTACTTC.

The CDR3 here is CAISARGNEQYF. The CDR3 bases are TGTGCCATCAGCGCCAGGGGTAACGAGCAGTACTTC. This sequence joins TRBV10-3 and TRBJ2-7, with D possibly TRBD1 on 6 matching bases. V was pared by 6 bases and J by 5 bases, with 11 bases between. Germline CDR1 ENHRY, CDR2 SYGVKD. The CDR3 length is 12 residues.

V and J are TRBV9 and TRBJ2-7, with 8 positions matching TRBD1. V shed 0 bases and J 4 bases; nucleotides not matched to a gene: 9. Germline V gene data show CDR1 as SGDLS and CDR2 as YYNGEE. The CDR3 runs to 16 residues. The CDR3 reads CASSVAVGQGSYEQYF. In DNA form, the CDR3 reads TGTGCCAGCAGCGTAGCCGTTGGACAGGGAAGTTACGAGCAGTACTTC. Full variable domain (remainder filled in from reference TRBV9 and TRBJ2-7): DSGVTQTPKHLITATGQRVTLRCSPRSGDLSVYWYQQSLDQGLQFLIQYYNGEERAKGNILERFSAQQFPDLHSELNLSSLELGDSALYFCASSVAVGQGSYEQYFGPGTRLTVT.